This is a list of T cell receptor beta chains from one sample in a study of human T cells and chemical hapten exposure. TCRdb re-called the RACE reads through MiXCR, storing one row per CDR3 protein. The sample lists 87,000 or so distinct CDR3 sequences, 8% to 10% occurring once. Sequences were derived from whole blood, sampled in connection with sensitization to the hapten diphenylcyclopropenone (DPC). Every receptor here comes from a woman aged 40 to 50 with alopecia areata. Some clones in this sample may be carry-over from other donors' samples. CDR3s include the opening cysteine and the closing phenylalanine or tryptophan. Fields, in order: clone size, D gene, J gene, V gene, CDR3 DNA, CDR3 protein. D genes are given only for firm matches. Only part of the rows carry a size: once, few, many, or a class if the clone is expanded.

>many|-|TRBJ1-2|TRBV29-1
TGCAGCGTTTCCGAGAACTATGGCTACACCTTC
CSVSENYGYTF
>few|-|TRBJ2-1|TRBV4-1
TGCGCCAGCAGGCCGGGACCCCGAAACAATGAGCAGTTCTTC
CASRPGPRNNEQFF
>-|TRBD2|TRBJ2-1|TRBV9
TGTGCCAGCAGCGTAGGGCGACTACGAACCGGGAGGTACAATGAGCAGTTCTTC
CASSVGRLRTGRYNEQFF
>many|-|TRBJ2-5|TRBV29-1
TGCAGCGTTGAAGTACGGAAGGGGGTCGAGACCCAGTACTTC
CSVEVRKGVETQYF
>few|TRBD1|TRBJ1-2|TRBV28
TGTGCCAGCAGGCCGCACCAGGGACAGGGGAACTATGGCTACACCTTC
CASRPHQGQGNYGYTF
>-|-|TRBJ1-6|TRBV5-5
-
CTSLYLCASSLRSLGGIGSPLHF
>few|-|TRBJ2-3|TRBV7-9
TGTGCCAGCAGCTTAAGGCCAGTAACAGATACGCAGTATTTT
CASSLRPVTDTQYF
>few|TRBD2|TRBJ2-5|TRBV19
TGTGCCAGTACCCCCCGCGGGGGTAGGGGCCAAGAGACCCAGTACTTC
CASTPRGGRGQETQYF
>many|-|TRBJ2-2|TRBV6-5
TGTGCCAGCAGTTACTTAGCCCGCTACGCCGGGGAGCTGTTTTTT
CASSYLARYAGELFF
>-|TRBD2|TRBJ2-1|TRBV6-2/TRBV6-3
TGTGCCAGCAGTTACGTGACTAGCGGGGGGACCTACAATGAGCAGTTCTTC
CASSYVTSGGTYNEQFF
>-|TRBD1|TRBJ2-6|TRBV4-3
TGCGCCAGCAGCCCCGGACAGGGGGCGTTTGGGGCCAACGTCCTGACTTTC
CASSPGQGAFGANVLTF
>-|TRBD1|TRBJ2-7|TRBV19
TGTGCCAGTAGTTCTCCGGGACAGGGGACCCACGAGCAGTACTTC
CASSSPGQGTHEQYF
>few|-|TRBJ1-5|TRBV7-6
TGTGCCAGCAGCTCCCAGACGGGGCCCCCCAATCAGCCCCAGCATTTT
CASSSQTGPPNQPQHF
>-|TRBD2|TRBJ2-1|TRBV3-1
TGTGCCAGCAGCCAGCCGGGACTAGCGCCTTACAATGAGCAGTTCTTC
CASSQPGLAPYNEQFF
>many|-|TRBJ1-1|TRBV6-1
TGTGCCAGCAGGCCTGACAAGAACACTGAAGCTTTCTTT
CASRPDKNTEAFF
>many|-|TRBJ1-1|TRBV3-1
TGTGCCAGTCGAAGGGTGGGCACTGAAGCTTTCTTT
CASRRVGTEAFF
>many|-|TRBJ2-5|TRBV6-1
TGTGCCAGCAGTGGATCGGAGCAAGAGACCCAGTACTTC
CASSGSEQETQYF
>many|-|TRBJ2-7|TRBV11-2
TGTGCCAGCACACTAATGGGGGGGCCAACCTACGAGCAGTACTTC
CASTLMGGPTYEQYF
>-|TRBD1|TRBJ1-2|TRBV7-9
TGTGCCAGCAGCGGGGACAGGGACTATGGCTACACCTTC
CASSGDRDYGYTF
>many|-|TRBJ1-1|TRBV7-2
TGTGCCAGCAGCTTCAAGGCGGGACAGAACACTGAAGCTTTCTTT
CASSFKAGQNTEAFF
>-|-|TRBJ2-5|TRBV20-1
TGCAGTGTTAGATACGCGGGGAAAGAGACCCAGTACTTC
CSVRYAGKETQYF
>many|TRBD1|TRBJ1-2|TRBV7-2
TGTGCCAGCAGCTCGCAGGGGGCCTTCGGCTACACCTTC
CASSSQGAFGYTF
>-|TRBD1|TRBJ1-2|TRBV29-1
TGCAGCGTTGAGGGACAGGGCGTGGTGAACTATGGCTACACCTTC
CSVEGQGVVNYGYTF
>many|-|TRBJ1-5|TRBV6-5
TGTGCCAGCAGTTCATTTTGGGGTGATCAGCCCCAGCATTTT
CASSSFWGDQPQHF
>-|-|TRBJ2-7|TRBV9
TGTGCCAGCAGCGTAGGAGCGGGCCTTTTCTACGAGCAGTACTTC
CASSVGAGLFYEQYF
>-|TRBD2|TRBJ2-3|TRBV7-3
TGTGCCAGCAGCCCAACGGGACTAGCGGGGGGGCTGGGGCGGACAGATACGCAGTATTTT
CASSPTGLAGGLGRTDTQYF
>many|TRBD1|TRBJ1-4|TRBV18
TGTGCCAGCTCAAACACACAGGGGGCGGAGGAAAAACTGTTTTTT
CASSNTQGAEEKLFF
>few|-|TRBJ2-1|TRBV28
TGTGCCAGCAGTTTCCCCAGCTTAATGGAGCAGTTCTTC
CASSFPSLMEQFF
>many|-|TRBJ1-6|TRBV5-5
TGTGCCAGCAGCTCTTCTGCGAGTAATTCACCCCTCCACTTT
CASSSSASNSPLHF
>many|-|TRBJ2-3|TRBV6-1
TGTGCCAGCAGTGCGGGCAACCCCACAGATACGCAGTATTTT
CASSAGNPTDTQYF
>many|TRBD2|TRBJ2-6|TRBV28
TGTGCCCCGAGTTCGGGGGGATTGGGATCTGGGGCCAACGTCCTGACTTTC
CAPSSGGLGSGANVLTF
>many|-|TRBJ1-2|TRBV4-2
TGTGCCAGCAGCCTACTGGGGGATGGCTACACCTTC
CASSLLGDGYTF
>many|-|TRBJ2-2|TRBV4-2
TGTGCCAGCACCCCTCCCACCGGGGAGCTGTTTTTT
CASTPPTGELFF
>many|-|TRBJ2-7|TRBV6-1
TGTGCCAGCAGTGAAGCTCCGGGCTACTCCTACGAGCAGTACTTC
CASSEAPGYSYEQYF
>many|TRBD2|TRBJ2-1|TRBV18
TGTGCCAGCTCACCCTTTTCCCCCACTAGCGGGGGGGAGGGTGAGCAGTTCTTC
CASSPFSPTSGGEGEQFF
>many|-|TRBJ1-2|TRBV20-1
TGCAGTGCTAGCTTGTCCAACGGAGACTACACCTTC
CSASLSNGDYTF
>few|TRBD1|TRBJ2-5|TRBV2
TGTGCCAGCAGTGAATTGGGACAGGGTTATGAGACCCAGTACTTC
CASSELGQGYETQYF
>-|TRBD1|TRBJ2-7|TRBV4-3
TGCGCCAGCAACCCAGGACAGGGCCCCTACGAGCAGTACTTC
CASNPGQGPYEQYF
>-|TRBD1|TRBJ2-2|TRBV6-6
TGTGCCAGCAGCCGATCGACAGGGGTTAACACCGGGGAGCTGTTTTTT
CASSRSTGVNTGELFF
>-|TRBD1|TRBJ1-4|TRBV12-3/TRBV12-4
TGTGCCAGCACCCGGACAGGGGATGAAAAACTGTTTTTT
CASTRTGDEKLFF
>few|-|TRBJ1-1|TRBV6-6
TGTGCCAGCACCAACATGAACACTGAAGCTTTCTTT
CASTNMNTEAFF
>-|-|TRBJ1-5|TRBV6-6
TGTGCCAGCAGTTACTACGGCAAGAGCAATCAGCCCCAGCATTTT
CASSYYGKSNQPQHF
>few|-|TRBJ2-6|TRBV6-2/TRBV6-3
TGTGCCAGCAGCCCCTGGGCGCGGCGGGCCGGCTCTGGGGCCAACGTCCTGACTTTC
CASSPWARRAGSGANVLTF
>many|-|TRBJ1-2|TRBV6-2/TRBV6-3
TGTGCCAGCAGTTACGGGCGCGGGAGGTTCGGCTACACCTTC
CASSYGRGRFGYTF
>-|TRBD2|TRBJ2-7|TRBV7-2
TGTGCCAGCAGCTCCTATAGCGGGGGATCCTACGAGCAGTACTTC
CASSSYSGGSYEQYF
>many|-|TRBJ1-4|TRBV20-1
TGCAGTGCTAGAGCAGGGTTTGGTGAAAAACTGTTTTTT
CSARAGFGEKLFF
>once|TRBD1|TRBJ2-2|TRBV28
TGTGCCAGCGGGGGACAGGGGGCAGGAACCGGGGAGCTGTTTTTT
CASGGQGAGTGELFF
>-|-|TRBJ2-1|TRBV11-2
TGTGCCAGCAGCTTACTGACCAATGAGCAGTTCTTC
CASSLLTNEQFF
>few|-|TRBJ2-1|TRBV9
TGTGCCAGCAGCGTAGAGGGGCAAGGGACCGCCCAAACCAATGAGCAGTTCTTC
CASSVEGQGTAQTNEQFF